This entry describes one T cell receptor (beta chain). Antigen unknown. Mixed chimerism was transient after nonmyeloablative marrow transplants from related graft donors. Thawed PBMCs were FACS-sorted into unstimulated CD4+CD25+CD127- regulatory T cells, CD4+CD25- non-regulatory cells, CD4 and CD8 cells. Assay: immunoSEQ multiplex PCR; the TCRdb copy retains only in-frame clones and omits some. The sample comprises about 81,000 clones, 90% to 95% of which are singletons, and 1.6% rests with the top ten. The CDR3 loop spans 16 amino acids. V shed 3 bases and J 3 bases; nucleotides not matched to a gene: 12. CDR1 is SGDLS, CDR2 YYNGEE, per germline. The record originates from a study of Tregs in tolerant kidney transplant recipients. Study-wide results and caveats: Biological reproducibility was not directly addressed, but technical replication error appeared minimal. Tregs expanded with activated donor B cells seemed most donor-specific. Findings come from small patient numbers and require larger validation.

This TCR was sampled from a human patient who received a combined kidney and bone marrow transplant. Some T cells may trace back to the graft donor. Sequencing used CD4+ T cells from blood (PBMCs), obtained 24 months after the transplant. The V call is TRBV9, the J call TRBJ2-7, with 7 positions matching TRBD2. The chain's CDR3 is CASSASRLADDYEQYF. Here the CDR3 DNA reads TGTGCCAGCAGCGCCTCTCGGCTAGCGGACGACTACGAGCAGTACTTC.